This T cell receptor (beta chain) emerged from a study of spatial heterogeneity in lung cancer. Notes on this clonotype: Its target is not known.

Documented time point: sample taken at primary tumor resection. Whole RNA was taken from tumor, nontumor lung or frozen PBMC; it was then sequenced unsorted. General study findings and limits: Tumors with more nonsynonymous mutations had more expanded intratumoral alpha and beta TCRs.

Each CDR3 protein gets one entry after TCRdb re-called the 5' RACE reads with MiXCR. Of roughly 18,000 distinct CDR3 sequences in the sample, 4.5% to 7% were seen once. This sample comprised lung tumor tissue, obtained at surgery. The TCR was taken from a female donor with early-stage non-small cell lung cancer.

CDR3 bases: TGTGCTAGTGGTTTGGGGCAGAAAGCGAACACCGGGGAGCTGTTTTTT. Residues: CASGLGQKANTGELFF. This chain links TRBV12-5 with TRBJ2-2; no clear D. Germline V gene lookup returns CDR1 LGHNT and CDR2 FRNRAP. V lost 1 base and J lost 0, with 9 bases in between. The CDR3 extends over 16 amino acids. The complete variable domain, with remaining parts taken from reference TRBV12-5 and TRBJ2-2, reads DARVTQTPRHKVTEMGQEVTMRCQPILGHNTVFWYRQTMMQGLELLAYFRNRAPLDDSGMPKDRFSAEMPDATLATLKIQPSEPRDSAVYFCASGLGQKANTGELFFGEGSRLTVL.